The 21 T cell receptor beta chains presented below share a single source sample, sequenced in a study of blood T cell repertoires in COVID-19. Sequencing was performed with immunoSEQ multiplex PCR; in TCRdb, only in-frame clones are kept and a portion is missing. The data contain 150,000 to 200,000 clones, around 83% of them singletons. The specimen sequenced was peripheral blood. These receptor sequences come from a woman in her 70s with COVID-19, enrolled during active disease.

The chain uses TRBV5-1 and TRBJ2-3; the match to TRBD1 covers 7 bases. J was trimmed by 1 base and V by 0 bases; bases with no gene match: 8. The CDR3 totals 17 residues. The germline CDR1 and CDR2 sequences are SGHRS and YFSETQ. The DNA for the CDR3 is TGCGCCAGCAGCTTGGAAATGAGACAGGGCGGCACAGATACGCAGTATTTT. This codes for CASSLEMRQGGTDTQYF.

DNA of the CDR3: TGTGCCAGCAGCTTTCACAGGGAGGGCACTGAAGCTTTCTTT. Its translation is CASSFHREGTEAFF. The chain employs TRBV7-2 and TRBJ1-1; the D gene is possibly TRBD1 (6 bases). This CDR3 contains 14 residues. The ends were cut back, 3 bases at V and 4 bases at J, with 12 bases in the middle. The germline V gene has CDR1 SGHTA and CDR2 FQGNSA.

The chain links TRBV20-1 to TRBJ2-3; a weak D match, TRBD1 (6 bases). V was trimmed by 5 bases and J by 8 bases, leaving 11 bases between them. The CDR3 length is 11 residues. The germline V gene has CDR1 DFQATT and CDR2 SNEGSKA (reference sequence). In nucleotides, the CDR3 is TGCAGTGCTCTTGCCAGGGGTACGCAGTATTTT. Its protein product is CSALARGTQYF.

This clone was observed once. The chain joins TRBV28 to TRBJ1-1; D is uncertain. Trimming shortened V by 4 bases and J by 0 bases, and 9 bases separated the two germline ends. This CDR3 has 14 residues. The germline V gene encodes CDR1 MDHEN and CDR2 SYDVKM. This chain's CDR3 is CASSSLALNTEAFF. The CDR3 bases are TGTGCCAGCAGTTCCTTGGCCCTGAACACTGAAGCTTTCTTT.

J is TRBJ2-1 and V is TRBV29-1; 9 positions match TRBD2. With V trimmed by 0 bases and J by 1 base, 4 bases remained unmatched. CDR1 and CDR2 from the germline V gene are SQVTM and ANQGSEA. The CDR3 covers 16 residues. The CDR3, as DNA: TGCAGCGTTGAAGAGGGACTAGCTAGGTCCTACAATGAGCAGTTCTTC. Protein product: CSVEEGLARSYNEQFF.

This clone was seen at least ten times. The genes are TRBV19 and TRBJ1-4; 8 nucleotides agree with TRBD1. The CDR3 totals 18 residues. Germline CDR1 and CDR2: LNHDA and SQIVND (reference sequence). V trimming: 1 base; J trimming: 6 bases; junction bases outside the gene matches: 13. The CDR3 reads CASSIAGGLGDPHEKLFF. The CDR3 DNA reads as TGTGCCAGTAGTATAGCAGGGGGCCTCGGGGACCCCCATGAAAAACTGTTTTTT.

The rearrangement uses TRBV10-3 and TRBJ2-1; 9 bases fit TRBD1. V gave up 10 bases and J gave up 4 bases; unmatched junction bases: 5. The germline V gene encodes CDR1 ENHRY and CDR2 SYGVKD. The length of the CDR3 is 13 residues. The CDR3 coding sequence is TGTGCCACCGGGGACAGGGAATACAATGAGCAGTTCTTC. This translates into CATGDREYNEQFF.

The chain has TRBV28 and TRBJ2-7, with 10 nucleotides matching TRBD1. In germline, CDR1 is MDHEN, CDR2 SYDVKM. This CDR3 comprises 12 residues. V lost 8 bases and J lost 4; bases outside the gene matches: 2. The CDR3 loop reads CASGTGAYEQYF. For the CDR3, the DNA is TGTGCCAGCGGGACAGGGGCATACGAGCAGTACTTC.

In this sample, this clone turned up once. In the same sample, other DNA sequences code for this CDR3. The chain couples TRBV18 to TRBJ2-7; D gene unclear. V lost 4 bases to trimming and J lost 1 base, with 8 bases between them. Germline CDR1 KGHSH, CDR2 LQKENI. The CDR3 is 13 amino acids. This CDR3 is CASSRTDSYEQYF. The CDR3 DNA is TGTGCCAGCTCACGTACAGATTCCTACGAGCAGTACTTC.

This chain uses TRBV28 with TRBJ2-2, with no clear D. The V gene lost 6 bases and the J gene lost 1 base, with 6 bases spanning the gap. The CDR3 covers 13 residues. Germline V gives CDR1 MDHEN, CDR2 SYDVKM. The CDR3 is CASSQLNTGELFF. The CDR3 nucleotides are TGTGCCAGCAGCCAGTTGAACACCGGGGAGCTGTTTTTT.

This clone has only one observation. The CDR3 here is CASSTTQNYGYTF. The CDR3 DNA follows: TGTGCCAGCAGTACCACACAGAACTATGGCTACACCTTC. V is TRBV6-5 and J is TRBJ1-2; no reliable D call. The CDR3 totals 13 residues. CDR1 is MNHEY and CDR2 is SVGAGI in the germline V gene. Trimming left V 5 bases short and J 2 bases short, with 9 bases between.

CDR3 sequence: CASSPSGQLYGYTF. CDR3 DNA: TGTGCCAGCAGCCCGTCGGGACAGCTCTATGGCTACACCTTC. The chain couples TRBV7-9 to TRBJ1-2; 7 bases map to TRBD1. Germline lookup yields CDR1 SEHNR and CDR2 FQNEAQ (reference sequence). Trimming cost V 5 bases and J 4 bases; bases outside gene matches: 7. The CDR3 loop spans 14 amino acids.

This clone was counted a single time. V usage is TRBV4-3 and J usage is TRBJ2-7; TRBD2 matches 8 bases. CDR3 length: 14 amino acids. V lost 2 bases to trimming and J lost 9 bases; unmatched junction nucleotides: 9. CDR1 and CDR2 (germline): LGHNA, YSLEER. The CDR3 loop is CASSQLTSASPQYF. The CDR3 DNA reads TGCGCCAGCAGCCAATTGACTAGCGCCTCCCCGCAGTACTTC.

The chain carries TRBV10-2 and TRBJ2-7; weak D call: TRBD1 (5 bases). The CDR3 extends over 13 amino acids. Trimming stripped 4 bases from V and 3 bases from J, with 10 bases between. Germline V CDR1 and CDR2: WSHSY, SAAADI. In DNA form, the CDR3 reads TGCGCCAGCAGTGTAGTCCAGGGCTACGAGCAGTACTTC. It specifies CASSVVQGYEQYF.

The V call is TRBV27, the J call TRBJ1-1; the match to TRBD1 covers 8 bases. The germline V gene has CDR1 MNHEY and CDR2 SMNVEV (reference sequence). The CDR3 is 15 amino acids. J was trimmed by 4 bases and V by 6 bases; bases with no gene match: 10. The CDR3 nucleotides are TGTGCCAGCAGGAGGGGAGGACAGGGTGGCACTGAAGCTTTCTTT. It yields the protein CASRRGGQGGTEAFF.

This clone was seen more than once but under ten times. The V call is TRBV10-3, the J call TRBJ2-4; 9 bases are a match to TRBD1. This CDR3 is built from 14 residues. Germline loops: CDR1 ENHRY, CDR2 SYGVKD. The V gene end was trimmed by 2 bases and the J gene end by 7 bases; junction bases not matched to a gene: 3. The CDR3 DNA reads as TGTGCCATCAGTGAGGGGGACAGGGTTAACATTCAGTACTTC. Residues: CAISEGDRVNIQYF.

J is TRBJ2-2 and V is TRBV15, with D possibly called TRBD1 or TRBD2 (5 bases each). Per germline, CDR1 LNHNV and CDR2 YYDKDF (reference sequence). The CDR3 loop spans 13 amino acids. V shed 7 bases and J shed 5 bases, with 11 bases lying between them. CDR3 nucleotide sequence: TGTGCCACCAACAGGCCGGGGACCGGGGAGCTGTTTTTT. The encoded protein is CATNRPGTGELFF.

This sequence joins TRBV6-4 and TRBJ2-7, with 7 positions matching TRBD2. CDR1 and CDR2 from the germline V gene are MRHNA and SNTAGT. The CDR3 spans 13 residues. With V trimmed by 7 bases and J by 7 bases, 10 bases remained unmatched. The CDR3 protein is CASKTKWGGEQYF. The CDR3 DNA is TGTGCCAGCAAGACCAAGTGGGGGGGGGAGCAGTACTTC.

The genes are TRBV7-2 and TRBJ1-1, with a tentative D call TRBD1 (5 bases). CDR3 length equals 14 residues. The germline V gene encodes CDR1 SGHTA and CDR2 FQGNSA. V was trimmed by 1 base and J by 0 bases, leaving 6 bases between them. The CDR3 DNA follows: TGTGCCAGCAGCTTAGGGACAATGAACACTGAAGCTTTCTTT. Its translation is CASSLGTMNTEAFF.

The J gene is TRBJ2-7, the V gene TRBV28; TRBD2 aligns across 7 bases. Germline CDR1 reads MDHEN; CDR2 reads SYDVKM. Trimming removed 6 bases from V and 7 bases from J; junction bases left unmatched: 15. This CDR3 is built from 15 residues. The CDR3 reads CASSSPGTISREQYF. The CDR3 DNA sequence: TGTGCCAGCAGCTCACCCGGGACTATTAGTAGAGAGCAGTACTTC.

V usage is TRBV27 and J usage is TRBJ1-5; 7 positions agree with TRBD1. The V and J ends lost 5 bases and 0 bases, in that order; junction bases with no gene match: 7. The CDR3 is 16 residues long. The germline gives CDR1 MNHEY, CDR2 SMNVEV (reference sequence). The CDR3 DNA is TGTGCCAGCAGTAGACAGGGTGTATATAGCAATCAGCCCCAGCATTTT. Residues: CASSRQGVYSNQPQHF.